This record looks at one TCR beta chain sequence and its context. The data belong to a study of control samples from healthy donors and cancer patients. Repertoires were generated with immunoSEQ multiplex PCR, while TCRdb's copy carries only in-frame clones and drops some. The sample lists 95,000 to 100,000 clones, about 89% occurring once. Germline V gene sequence: CDR1 SGHAT, CDR2 FQDESV (reference sequence). Trimming took off 1 base at V and 7 bases at J, with 19 bases between the two ends. The CDR3 runs to 16 residues. The chain has TRBV11-1 and TRBJ2-5, with D perhaps matching TRBD1 (6 bases). The material sequenced was blood. The source is a man under 40 in good health. This CDR3 is CASSLEGTPVMGTQYF. The CDR3 DNA sequence: TGTGCCAGCAGCTTAGAAGGGACACCAGTCATGGGGACCCAGTACTTC. The full variable domain, completed using reference TRBV11-1 and TRBJ2-5, is EAEVAQSPRYKITEKSQAVAFWCDPISGHATLYWYRQILGQGPELLVQFQDESVVDDSQLPKDRFSAERLKGVDSTLKIQPAELGDSAMYLCASSLEGTPVMGTQYFGPGTRLLVL.